This T cell receptor (beta chain) was observed in a study of radiation and T cells in renal cell carcinoma. TCRdb keeps only in-frame clones here, not all; method: immunoSEQ multiplex PCR. The data contain roughly 92,000 clones, 84% of them singletons. Time point indicated: blood 4 weeks post-SBRT, at nephrectomy. Treatment described: 15 Gy SBRT to primary tumor, nephrectomy 4 weeks later. V was cut by 1 base and J by 6 bases, with 10 bases left in between. Looked up from germline, CDR1 is LGHNA and CDR2 is YSLEER. This CDR3 contains 14 residues. The chain couples TRBV4-3 to TRBJ2-1, with D perhaps matching TRBD2 (6 bases). This receptor was identified in a man between 60 and 70 years old with renal cell carcinoma. Sequencing was performed on blood, taken from a patient whose treatment included radiotherapy and nephrectomy. The CDR3 DNA is TGCGCCAGCAGCCAAGGGGGGGTATTCAATGAGCAGTTCTTC. Its translation: CASSQGGVFNEQFF.